This TCR beta chain is drawn from a study of OX40 agonist ivuxolimab in advanced cancers. Study in general: One patient with hepatocellular carcinoma and two with cutaneous melanoma, three in all, had partial responses.

Assay: immunoSEQ multiplex PCR; the TCRdb copy retains only in-frame clones and omits some. Of about 6,000 clones in the sample, about three quarters were seen once. Study-wide findings and caveats: On average, a greater number of expanded clones characterised CD8+ T cells relative to CD4+. Some nonresponders additionally presented with little normalized T-cell clonal expansion.

Patients were ineligible given autoimmune disease history or systemic immunosuppression. The CDR3 has 15 residues. The V end was cut by 0 bases, the J end by 5 bases, with 12 bases between. Per the germline V gene, CDR1 is SGDLS and CDR2 is YYNGEE. Of note for this clone: As yet, its antigen is unknown.

The specimen was CD4+ or CD8+ T cells sorted from blood, collected in a trial of the OX40 agonist ivuxolimab. This receptor was taken from an adult with an advanced solid tumor such as melanoma, head and neck, liver or kidney cancer. This chain joins TRBV9 and TRBJ1-5; weak D call: TRBD1 (5 bases). This chain's CDR3 is CASSVGQGRYQPQHF. The CDR3 nucleotides are TGTGCCAGCAGCGTAGGCCAGGGCCGCTATCAGCCCCAGCATTTT.